The text below deals with one T cell receptor beta chain. Measured with immunoSEQ multiplex PCR; TCRdb has only the in-frame clones, and not every one. This table has a few hundred thousand clones, roughly 90% appearing once. Donors of Cohort 3 who recovered were those that had two negative PCRs, clearance, or symptom resolution. V dropped 2 bases and J dropped 1 base, with 9 bases sitting between them. CDR1 is SGHAT and CDR2 is FQDESV in the germline V gene (reference sequence). There are 15 residues in the CDR3. This entry belongs to a study of blood T cell repertoires in COVID-19. Material: PBMCs or T cells enriched from blood (not recorded which). This clonotype was obtained from a woman in her twenties or thirties who had recovered from COVID-19. The chain recombines TRBV11-1 with TRBJ2-1; no reliable D call. In DNA, the CDR3 is TGTGCCAGCAGCTTACGCCGTAGATCCTACAATGAGCAGTTCTTC. This codes for CASSLRRRSYNEQFF.